The 6 T cell receptor beta chains below all came from one sample that was sequenced in a study of cytomegalovirus exposure and HLA in healthy donors. The PCR ran on 60 Vbeta and 13 Jbeta primers. Data came from immunoSEQ multiplex PCR; TCRdb stores just in-frame clones and leaves some out. Counted here are more than 95,000 clones, around 80% occurring once; the ten biggest clones make up 1.5% to 2%. Material: PBMCs. The receptors derive from a woman between 35 and 50 years old in good health and CMV-seronegative.

This clone was seen only a few times. The chain is built from TRBV9 and TRBJ1-2; D remains unclear. This CDR3 has 14 residues. Germline-derived CDR1 and CDR2 are SGDLS and YYNGEE. Between the trimmed V and J ends, which lost 3 bases and 3 bases, there was a span of 12 bases. The CDR3 DNA sequence: TGTGCCAGCAGCGATCCGGCAGGTGACTATGGCTACACCTTC. Its protein product is CASSDPAGDYGYTF.

V is TRBV5-1 and J is TRBJ2-3; 9 bases are shared with TRBD2. Trimming took 4 bases from V and 1 from J; bases not matched to a gene: 7. The CDR3 is made up of 16 amino acids. CDR1 SGHRS and CDR2 YFSETQ come from the germline V gene. CDR3 loop: CASSLQGLAGTDTQYF. The CDR3 DNA reads TGCGCCAGCAGCCTTCAGGGACTAGCAGGCACAGATACGCAGTATTTT.

This clone occurred a few times. The V gene is TRBV28, the J gene TRBJ2-5; 9 nucleotides agree with TRBD2. CDR1 is MDHEN, CDR2 SYDVKM, per germline. V was clipped by 7 bases and J by 4 bases; unmatched bases: 7. The CDR3 covers 14 residues. The CDR3 nucleotides read TGTGCCAGCACCGGAGCGGGAGGTGGAGAGACCCAGTACTTC. This encodes CASTGAGGGETQYF.

This clone came up once. The rearrangement uses TRBV7-9 and TRBJ1-1; D uncertain. The CDR3 runs to 14 residues. V lost 3 bases, J lost 5 bases, and 13 bases lay in between. The germline gives CDR1 SEHNR, CDR2 FQNEAQ (reference sequence). DNA of the CDR3: TGTGCCAGCAGCTTTGAGGGAGGGTGGACTGAAGCTTTCTTT. Encoded protein: CASSFEGGWTEAFF.

This chain joins TRBV28 and TRBJ2-1; 10 bases line up with TRBD2. With V trimmed by 1 base and J by 5 bases, 5 bases remained unmatched. The CDR3 runs to 16 residues. CDR1 is MDHEN, CDR2 SYDVKM, per germline. CDR3 DNA sequence: TGTGCCAGCAGTTTATCGGCTAGCGGGAGCCACAATGAGCAGTTCTTC. The encoded protein is CASSLSASGSHNEQFF. Full variable domain (outside the CDR3, taken from reference TRBV28 and TRBJ2-1): DVKVTQSSRYLVKRTGEKVFLECVQDMDHENMFWYRQDPGLGLRLIYFSYDVKMKEKGDIPEGYSVSREKKERFSLILESASTNQTSMYLCASSLSASGSHNEQFFGPGTRLTVL.

V usage is TRBV5-6 and J usage is TRBJ1-2; D remains ambiguous. The CDR3 spans 16 residues. CDR1 and CDR2 from the germline V gene are SGHDT and YYEEEE. Trimming left V 0 bases short and J 2 bases short, with 14 bases between. CDR3 residues: CASSLGLEGANYGYTF. Written as DNA, the CDR3 is TGTGCCAGCAGCTTGGGGCTGGAGGGAGCCAACTATGGCTACACCTTC.